Listed below are T cell receptor beta chains from one sample, sequenced in a study of blood T cell repertoires in COVID-19. The table came from immunoSEQ multiplex PCR; TCRdb's copy has only in-frame clones and leaves some out. The table includes approximately 290,000 clones, about four fifths detected once. Sequenced: peripheral blood. These receptors originate from a person aged 70 to 80 with COVID-19, enrolled during active disease. The CDR3 runs from the conserved cysteine through the conserved F or W. Each record gives: V gene, J gene, CDR3 length, D gene, clone size, CDR3 DNA, CDR3 protein. A D gene is named only where the DNA matches it firmly. Expanded clones get a size class; other rows say once, few or many, or leave the size out.

>TRBV5-1|TRBJ1-2|17|NA|few
TGCGCCAGCAGTGACGAGGGGCAGGCGGGGTTCGGCTATGGCTACACCTTC
CASSDEGQAGFGYGYTF
>TRBV6-1|TRBJ1-1|12|NA|once
TGTGCCAGCAGTGTAGCACAGTCGGAAGCTTTCTTT
CASSVAQSEAFF
>TRBV19|TRBJ1-2|14|NA|NA
TGTGCCAGTAGTACTCTCGCAGTGCCCTATGGCTACACCTTC
CASSTLAVPYGYTF
>TRBV18|TRBJ1-1|14|NA|NA
TGTGCCAGCTTTACTCACATAGGAGACACTGAAGCTTTCTTT
CASFTHIGDTEAFF
>TRBV19|TRBJ2-3|13|NA|NA
TGTGCCAGTAGTAAGGGGGTGGTGGATACGCAGTATTTT
CASSKGVVDTQYF
>TRBV4-2|TRBJ1-1|16|NA|NA
TGTGCCAGCAGCCGCCACCCAGGGGATTGGAGCACTGAAGCTTTCTTT
CASSRHPGDWSTEAFF
>TRBV7-2|TRBJ2-1|15|NA|NA
TGTGCCAGCAGCATTCACGGGACGGGGGACAATGAGCAGTTCTTC
CASSIHGTGDNEQFF
>TRBV5-4|TRBJ2-3|16|TRBD2|NA
TGTGCCAGCAGCTCCCTAGCGGGGGCAGCTCCCCGTACGCAGTATTTT
CASSSLAGAAPRTQYF
>TRBV28|TRBJ2-7|14|NA|NA
TGTGCCAGCAGTGGTTCAGGGCCGACCTACGAGCAGTACTTC
CASSGSGPTYEQYF
>TRBV7-9|TRBJ1-6|16|NA|NA
TGTGCCAGCAGCTTAGAGTCGACAGCCATCAATTCACCCCTCCACTTT
CASSLESTAINSPLHF
>TRBV7-8|TRBJ1-2|18|TRBD1|NA
TGTGCCAGCAGCTCATTTACCGGGACAGGGGCTACTAACTATGGCTACACCTTC
CASSSFTGTGATNYGYTF
>TRBV6-1|TRBJ1-1|10|NA|few
TGTGCCAGCAGTGAACTGGAAGCTTTCTTT
CASSELEAFF
>TRBV7-9|TRBJ2-5|14|NA|NA
TGTGCCAGCAGCTCTCTGACATTACAAGAGACCCAGTACTTC
CASSSLTLQETQYF
>TRBV5-1|TRBJ2-5|16|TRBD2|NA
TGCGCCAGCAGCTTGGAACAAGCGGGAGGTTGGGAGACCCAGTACTTC
CASSLEQAGGWETQYF
>TRBV5-1|TRBJ2-3|16|TRBD2|NA
TGCGCCAGCAGCCCGGGACTAGCGGGAGGGACAGATACGCAGTATTTT
CASSPGLAGGTDTQYF
>TRBV19|TRBJ2-7|15|TRBD2|few
TGTGCCAGTAGAGCCAGCGGGAGTTTTACCTACGAGCAGTACTTC
CASRASGSFTYEQYF
>TRBV7-9|TRBJ2-1|15|NA|NA
TGTGCCAGCAGCCTCCCTGGGGCTTCCTACAATGAGCAGTTCTTC
CASSLPGASYNEQFF
>TRBV4-3|TRBJ1-6|17|TRBD1|few
TGCGCCAGCAGCCAAGATCTGACAGGGGGCACACATTCACCCCTCCACTTT
CASSQDLTGGTHSPLHF
>TRBV19|TRBJ2-7|14|TRBD2|NA
TGTGCCAGCTCCCAGCGGGAGGGTTCAGGCGAGCAGTACTTC
CASSQREGSGEQYF
>TRBV24-1|TRBJ2-1|16|TRBD1|few
TGTGCCACCAGTGAAAGAACCGGGACAGGGAACAATGAGCAGTTCTTC
CATSERTGTGNNEQFF
>TRBV12-3/TRBV12-4|TRBJ2-7|13|NA|NA
TGTGCCAGCAGTCTAGGGACAAACGGTGGGCAGTACTTC
CASSLGTNGGQYF
>TRBV19|TRBJ1-5|15|NA|NA
TGTGCCAGTAGTATGGGGGGGAACAGAAATCAGCCCCAGCATTTT
CASSMGGNRNQPQHF
>TRBV2|TRBJ2-3|11|NA|NA
TGTGCCAGCACGAGGACAGATACGCAGTATTTT
CASTRTDTQYF
>TRBV18|TRBJ2-7|14|NA|once
TGTGCCAGCTCACCAGTAAACACAGGCTACGAGCAGTACTTC
CASSPVNTGYEQYF
>TRBV28|TRBJ1-1|13|TRBD1|NA
TGTGCCAGCAGTTTTCCGACCGGGACAGGGGCTTTCTTT
CASSFPTGTGAFF
>TRBV9|TRBJ2-6|19|TRBD1|NA
TGTGCCAGCAGCGGAACAGGGGGCCAGTTTGTAGCCGGGGCCAACGTCCTGACTTTC
CASSGTGGQFVAGANVLTF
>TRBV6-5|TRBJ2-7|16|NA|NA
TGTGCCAGCAGTTACTCATCTGGGGGCGGGGGCTACGAGCAGTACTTC
CASSYSSGGGGYEQYF
>TRBV5-4|TRBJ1-1|15|TRBD1|NA
TGTGCCAGCAGCTTGGCAGGGCAGGGGGCATCTGAAGCTTTCTTT
CASSLAGQGASEAFF
>TRBV30|TRBJ1-1|13|NA|NA
TGTGCCTGGAGTTTCGGTAGGGGCACTGAAGCTTTCTTT
CAWSFGRGTEAFF
>TRBV4-3|TRBJ1-1|15|TRBD1|NA
TGCGCCAGCAGCCATCGGACAGGGGCCTACACTGAAGCTTTCTTT
CASSHRTGAYTEAFF
>TRBV6-5|TRBJ2-3|12|NA|NA
TGTGCCAGCAGTTACACGGGGGATACGCAGTATTTT
CASSYTGDTQYF
>TRBV10-3|TRBJ1-6|16|NA|NA
TGTGCCATCAGCGCGGGATTCAGCTCCTATAATTCACCCCTCCACTTT
CAISAGFSSYNSPLHF
>TRBV6-2/TRBV6-3|TRBJ2-3|13|TRBD2|NA
TGTGCCAGCAGCGGACTAGGCACAGATACGCAGTATTTT
CASSGLGTDTQYF
>TRBV7-2|TRBJ1-5|13|NA|NA
TGTGCCAGCAGCTTAGACAGGGTTCAGCCCCAGCATTTT
CASSLDRVQPQHF
>TRBV28|TRBJ1-1|13|NA|NA
TGTGCCAGCAGCACAAGGAGGAACACTGAAGCTTTCTTT
CASSTRRNTEAFF
>TRBV7-9|TRBJ1-2|13|NA|NA
TGTGCCAGCAGCTTTTCAGGGGCCAATGGCTACACCTTC
CASSFSGANGYTF
>TRBV4-1|TRBJ2-2|16|TRBD1|NA
TGCGCCAGCAGCCTTATCTGGACAGGGGGGACCGGGGAGCTGTTTTTT
CASSLIWTGGTGELFF
>TRBV6-6|TRBJ1-5|14|TRBD1|NA
TGTGCCAGTCGGACAGGGGGCGCCAATCAGCCCCAGCATTTT
CASRTGGANQPQHF
>TRBV27|TRBJ2-3|13|NA|NA
TGTGCCAGCAGTAGGCGGGACACAGATACGCAGTATTTT
CASSRRDTDTQYF
>TRBV12-3/TRBV12-4|TRBJ2-5|13|NA|NA
TGTGCCAGCAGTTTGAGTTCCTGGGAGACCCAGTACTTC
CASSLSSWETQYF
>TRBV25-1|TRBJ1-4|15|NA|NA
TGTGCCAGCAGTGCCTACTCAACCCCTAATGAAAAACTGTTTTTT
CASSAYSTPNEKLFF
>TRBV19|TRBJ1-1|16|TRBD1|NA
TGTGCCAGTAGTAAGCTACGGGACAGGGGGCTCACTGAAGCTTTCTTT
CASSKLRDRGLTEAFF
>TRBV9|TRBJ1-3|16|NA|NA
TGTGCCAGCAGCGTCGCCCATCGGGGGACGGGAAACACCATATATTTT
CASSVAHRGTGNTIYF
>TRBV30|TRBJ2-4|12|TRBD2|NA
TGTGCCTGGAGGGGAGGGGCGGACATTCAGTACTTC
CAWRGGADIQYF
>TRBV6-6|TRBJ2-7|13|TRBD1|few
TGTGCCAGCAGTTATTCGACAGGGGGCGAGCAGTACTTC
CASSYSTGGEQYF